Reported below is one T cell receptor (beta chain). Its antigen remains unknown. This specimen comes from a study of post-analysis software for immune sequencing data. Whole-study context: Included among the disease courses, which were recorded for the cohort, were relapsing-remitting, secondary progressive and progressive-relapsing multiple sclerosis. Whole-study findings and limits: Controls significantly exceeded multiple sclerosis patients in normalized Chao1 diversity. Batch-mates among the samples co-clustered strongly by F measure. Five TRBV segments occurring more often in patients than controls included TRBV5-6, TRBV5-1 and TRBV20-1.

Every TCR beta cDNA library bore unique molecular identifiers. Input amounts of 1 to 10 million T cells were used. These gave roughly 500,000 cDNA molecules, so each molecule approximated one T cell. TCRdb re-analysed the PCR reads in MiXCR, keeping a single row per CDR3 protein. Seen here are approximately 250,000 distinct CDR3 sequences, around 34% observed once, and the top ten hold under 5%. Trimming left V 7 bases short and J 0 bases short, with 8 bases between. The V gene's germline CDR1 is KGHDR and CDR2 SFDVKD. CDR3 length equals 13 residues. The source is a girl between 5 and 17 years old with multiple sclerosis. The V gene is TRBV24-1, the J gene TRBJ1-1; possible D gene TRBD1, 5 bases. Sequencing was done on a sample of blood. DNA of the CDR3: TGTGCCACCAGGGGGGGTTTGAACACTGAAGCTTTCTTT. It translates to CATRGGLNTEAFF.